A single sample is the source of the 2 T cell receptor beta chains below, sequenced in a study of vaccination and CD4 T cells after COVID-19. Cultured CD4+ T cells had their DNA profiled by the Oncomine TCR Beta short-read assay. One entry per CDR3 protein, called by TCRdb with MiXCR from the PCR reads. The profile covers about 11,000 distinct CDR3 sequences, with about 33% appearing a single time and around 14% taken by the ten largest. Treatment given: approximately 9-day PBMC culture with coronavirus spike peptide pools or control peptides (ViraFEST assay). Which antigens these TCRs recognize remains unknown. The starting material was CD4+ T cells from blood, cultured in vitro, obtained after SARS-CoV-2 vaccination. These receptors were taken from a human donor who had recovered from COVID-19.

V usage is TRBV19 and J usage is TRBJ2-5; TRBD2 agrees at 9 bases. Germline trimming cut 7 bases from V and 6 bases from J; bases unmatched to any gene: 9. This CDR3 contains 14 residues. Germline V CDR1 and CDR2: LNHDA, SQIVND (reference sequence). The CDR3 loop reads CASNGGRAVQTQYF. In DNA, the CDR3 is TGTGCCAGTAATGGCGGGAGGGCCGTGCAGACCCAGTACTTC.

This clonotype was seen a few times. This rearrangement joins TRBV6-1 to TRBJ2-5; D is unresolved. In germline, CDR1 is MNHNS, CDR2 SASEGT. The ends were cut back, 8 bases at V and 4 bases at J, with 11 bases in the middle. The CDR3 loop spans 12 amino acids. CDR3 protein: CASRLVGETQYF. For the CDR3, the DNA is TGTGCCAGCCGATTGGTAGGAGAGACCCAGTACTTC.